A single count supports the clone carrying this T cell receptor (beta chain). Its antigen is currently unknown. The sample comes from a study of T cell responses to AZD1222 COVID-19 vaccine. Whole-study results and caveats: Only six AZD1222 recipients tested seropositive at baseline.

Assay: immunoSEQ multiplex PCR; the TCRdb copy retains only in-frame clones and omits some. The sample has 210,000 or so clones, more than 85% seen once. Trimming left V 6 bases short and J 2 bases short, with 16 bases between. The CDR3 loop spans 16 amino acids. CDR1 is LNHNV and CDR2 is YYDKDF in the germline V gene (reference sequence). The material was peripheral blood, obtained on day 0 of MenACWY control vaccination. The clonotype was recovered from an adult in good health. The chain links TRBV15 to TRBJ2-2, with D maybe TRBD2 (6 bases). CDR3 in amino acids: CATSPGGASNTGELFF. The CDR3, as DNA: TGTGCCACCAGTCCCGGGGGTGCTAGCAACACCGGGGAGCTGTTTTTT.